This T cell receptor beta chain is from a study of T cell repertoires in cytomegalovirus infection. Whole-study context: Both CMV infection and a matching HLA type were indicated by public TCR beta signatures.

TCRdb re-analysed the reads in MiXCR, keeping a single row per CDR3 protein. This sample has 630,000 or so distinct CDR3 sequences, with around 24% found just once. Whole-study findings and limits: CMV-specific HLA-C-restricted TCR beta clonotypes dominated the ex vivo response.

This clonotype was seen at least ten times. Its specificity is not known. V lost 0 bases and J lost 4, with 8 bases in between. The CDR3 sequence is 15 residues long. Germline CDR1 SGHDT, CDR2 YYEEEE. Sequencing was carried out using CD8+ T cells from PBMCs. The chain combines TRBV5-6 with TRBJ2-6; possible D gene TRBD1, 6 bases. This TCR was sampled from a human donor in good health (CMV status not recorded). Some clones in this sample may be carry-over from other donors' samples. The CDR3 DNA follows: TGTGCCAGCAGCTTGGCAGGGGCCGGGGCCAACGTCCTGACTTTC. It specifies CASSLAGAGANVLTF. The whole variable domain, filled in from reference TRBV5-6 and TRBJ2-6, reads DAGVTQSPTHLIKTRGQQVTLRCSPKSGHDTVSWYQQALGQGPQFIFQYYEEEERQRGNFPDRFSGHQFPNYSSELNVNALLLGDSALYLCASSLAGAGANVLTFGAGSRLTVL.